The 25 T cell receptor beta chains in this list originate from one sample, sequenced in a study of blood T cells in healthy people across ages. Alongside a J-beta primer mix, a sample-barcoded 5' primer served in a second PCR lasting roughly 7 to 12 cycles. Each CDR3 protein gets one entry after TCRdb re-called the 5' RACE reads with MiXCR. The sample has under 800,000 distinct CDR3 sequences; 35% to 45% are singletons. The specimen sequenced was blood. The receptors were gathered from a woman aged 60-75 years in good health.

The rearrangement links TRBV7-9 to TRBJ1-5; TRBD1 aligns across 11 bases. The CDR3 length is 18 residues. Germline V gives CDR1 SEHNR, CDR2 FQNEAQ (reference sequence). The V and J ends lost 5 bases and 2 bases, in that order; junction bases with no gene match: 11. CDR3 in amino acids: CASSPGQGAGKGNQPQHF. Written as DNA, the CDR3 is TGTGCCAGCAGCCCCGGACAGGGGGCTGGGAAGGGCAATCAGCCCCAGCATTTT.

With regard to this clonotype: A read error is possible here, since a much larger clone lies one base away. V and J are TRBV9 and TRBJ2-5, with no clear D. CDR3 size: 17 residues. From germline, CDR1 is SGDLS and CDR2 YYNGEE. Trimming shortened V by 2 bases and J by 11 bases, and 28 bases separated the two germline ends. The CDR3 coding sequence is TGTGCCAGCAGCGTGGTCGGATCCCCGAGCTCCTACAATGAGCAGTACTTC. Protein sequence: CASSVVGSPSSYNEQYF.

This rearrangement joins TRBV5-1 to TRBJ1-2; 7 bases map to TRBD1. CDR1 SGHRS and CDR2 YFSETQ come from the germline V gene. The CDR3 has 16 residues. Losses at the gene ends were 4 bases for V and 5 bases for J; bases not matched to a gene: 14. In nucleotides, the CDR3 is TGCGCCAGCAGCATTACCACAGGGGAAGAAGGTTATGGCTACACCTTC. Translated, it gives CASSITTGEEGYGYTF.

To note about this clonotype: This may be a read error: a much more frequent sequence differs by one nucleotide. The gene calls are TRBV7-2 and TRBJ2-1; 7 nucleotides align to TRBD2. V was clipped by 5 bases and J by 15 bases; unmatched bases: 16. The CDR3 spans 14 residues. Germline CDR1 reads SGHTA; CDR2 reads FQGNSA. CDR3 loop: CASSRPQTGGRRFF. CDR3 DNA sequence: TGTGCCAGCAGCCGACCCCAGACCGGGGGGAGGCGGTTCTTC.

The V gene is TRBV6-2 or TRBV6-3, the J gene TRBJ2-3; 11 bases map to TRBD1. The CDR3 extends over 18 amino acids. The trim removed 2 bases at V and 2 bases at J, leaving 9 bases unmatched. The germline V gene encodes CDR1 MNHEY and CDR2 SVGEGT. The DNA of the CDR3 is TGTGCCAGCAGTTACCCCATAAAGGACAGGGGGCACACAGATACGCAGTATTTT. It is translated as CASSYPIKDRGHTDTQYF.

The chain couples TRBV6-2 or TRBV6-3 to TRBJ2-1; 9 bases agree with TRBD1. Judging by the DNA end, TRBJ2-7 fits better; the J call may be wrong. Germline loops: CDR1 MNHEY, CDR2 SVGEGT. The CDR3 is 15 amino acids. CDR3 sequence: CASRRTGVPYNEQYF. The CDR3 DNA is TGTGCCAGCAGACGGACAGGGGTTCCCTACAATGAGCAGTACTTC.

The chain carries TRBV4-1 and TRBJ2-1, with D perhaps matching TRBD1 (6 bases). V was clipped by 5 bases and J by 10 bases, with 24 bases between them. The germline gives CDR1 MGHRA, CDR2 YSYEKL. The CDR3 extends over 16 amino acids. The CDR3 protein is CASSKTGTTQTDEQFF. For the CDR3, the DNA is TGCGCCAGCAGCAAAACAGGGACCACACAGACGGACGAGCAGTTCTTC.

The chain recombines TRBV6-4 with TRBJ2-3; D unclear. Per germline, CDR1 MRHNA and CDR2 SNTAGT. The CDR3 is 13 amino acids. V shed 4 bases and J shed 5 bases, with 10 bases lying between them. The CDR3 DNA sequence: TGTGCCAGCAGTGGCGGTAGGGAAGATACGCAGTATTTT. Its translation is CASSGGREDTQYF.

This clonotype was seen at least ten times. V and J are TRBV28 and TRBJ2-7; 7 nucleotides match TRBD1. The germline V gene encodes CDR1 MDHEN and CDR2 SYDVKM. Trimming took 6 bases from V and 2 from J; bases not matched to a gene: 7. The CDR3 covers 14 residues. CDR3 residues: CASSQGQLPYEQYF. Here the CDR3 DNA reads TGTGCCAGCAGCCAGGGACAGTTGCCCTACGAGCAGTACTTC.

The rearrangement uses TRBV25-1 and TRBJ2-3, with 11 bases lining up with TRBD2. This CDR3 comprises 15 residues. CDR1 and CDR2 (germline): MGHDK, SYGVNS. V lost 4 bases, J lost 1 base, and 1 base stayed unmatched. CDR3 in amino acids: CASSGTSGRTDTQYF. CDR3 sequence (DNA): TGTGCCAGCAGTGGGACTAGCGGGCGCACAGATACGCAGTATTTT.

J is TRBJ2-3 and V is TRBV27; tentative D call: TRBD1 (6 bases). This CDR3 contains 14 residues. The germline V gene has CDR1 MNHEY and CDR2 SMNVEV (reference sequence). V gave up 7 bases and J gave up 2 bases, with 13 bases separating them. The CDR3 DNA reads TGTGCCAGCACGCCGGACAGTTTCACAGATACGCAGTATTTT. This encodes CASTPDSFTDTQYF.

This chain joins TRBV4-3 and TRBJ2-5; possibly TRBD1 for D (5 bases). Deletions cut 1 base from V and 2 bases from J, with 11 bases between. Germline values: CDR1 LGHNA, CDR2 YSLEER. The CDR3 is 15 amino acids. CDR3 DNA: TGCGCCAGCAGCCAAGGTATCGACAGTCAAGAGACCCAGTACTTC. Amino acid sequence: CASSQGIDSQETQYF.

This clonotype appeared a few times. The V gene is TRBV9, the J gene TRBJ2-3, with 8 bases aligning to TRBD1. Trimming cost V 0 bases and J 4 bases; bases outside gene matches: 7. Germline CDR1 and CDR2: SGDLS and YYNGEE. This CDR3 comprises 16 residues. CDR3 DNA sequence: TGTGCCAGCAGCGTAGATGGACAGGGAGTCGCAGATACGCAGTATTTT. It codes for CASSVDGQGVADTQYF.

The table lists this clonotype with many counts. The rearrangement links TRBV18 to TRBJ2-5; D is perhaps TRBD1 (6 bases). This CDR3 contains 15 residues. V was clipped by 6 bases and J by 5 bases, with 19 bases between them. From germline, CDR1 is KGHSH and CDR2 LQKENI. CDR3 coding DNA: TGTGCCAGCTCGTCAGGGGCCGACCTTGGGGAGACCCAGTACTTC. This translates into CASSSGADLGETQYF.

This clonotype has a count of ten or more. The genes are TRBV4-3 and TRBJ1-2; D is unclear. This CDR3 comprises 16 residues. V was trimmed by 0 bases and J by 0 bases, leaving 11 bases between them. Germline V gives CDR1 LGHNA, CDR2 YSLEER. The CDR3 loop is CASSQEGGPTNYGYTF. The DNA of the CDR3 is TGCGCCAGCAGCCAAGAGGGAGGACCTACTAACTATGGCTACACCTTC.

This clonotype was counted a few times. The gene calls are TRBV13 and TRBJ2-7; D tentatively reads TRBD1 or TRBD2 (5 bases each). From germline, CDR1 is PRHDT and CDR2 FYEKMQ (reference sequence). The V end was cut by 5 bases, the J end by 2 bases, with 13 bases between. The CDR3 loop spans 14 amino acids. CDR3 sequence: CASSRRGAAYEQYF. The CDR3 DNA reads TGTGCCAGCAGCCGCAGAGGGGCAGCCTACGAGCAGTACTTC.

This clonotype is a singleton in its sample. The V call is TRBV20-1, the J call TRBJ2-3; 10 nucleotides agree with TRBD2. CDR3 length equals 13 residues. V lost 1 base to trimming and J lost 5 bases; unmatched junction nucleotides: 0. Germline lookup yields CDR1 DFQATT and CDR2 SNEGSKA (reference sequence). The CDR3 sequence is CSARASGRDTQYF. The CDR3 region has the DNA TGCAGTGCTAGAGCTAGCGGGAGAGATACGCAGTATTTT.

The J gene is TRBJ2-7, the V gene TRBV20-1, with TRBD2 identical over 13 bases. The CDR3 is 15 residues long. Germline CDR1 DFQATT, CDR2 SNEGSKA (reference sequence). V lost 5 bases to trimming and J lost 7 bases; unmatched junction nucleotides: 11. This CDR3 is CSAPTTSGGGNEQYF. CDR3 in DNA: TGCAGTGCTCCGACTACTAGCGGGGGGGGTAATGAGCAGTACTTC.

This clonotype was seen only a few times. The V call is TRBV28, the J call TRBJ2-1, with 9 bases that match TRBD1. The junction had 9 bases not matched to a gene; V was cut back by 7 bases and J by 5 bases. This CDR3 contains 15 residues. Germline V gives CDR1 MDHEN, CDR2 SYDVKM. The CDR3 is CASTSGTGFDNEQFF. Written as DNA, the CDR3 is TGTGCCAGCACCTCCGGGACAGGGTTCGACAATGAGCAGTTCTTC.

The chain carries TRBV12-3 or TRBV12-4 and TRBJ2-7; D is uncertain. Trimming shortened V by 4 bases and J by 5 bases, and 15 bases separated the two germline ends. The CDR3 is made up of 14 amino acids. The CDR3 nucleotides read TGTGCCAGCAGTTATACGGGTTGGGTCCACGAGCAGTACTTC. Encoded protein: CASSYTGWVHEQYF.

V is TRBV29-1 and J is TRBJ2-3, with 7 positions matching TRBD1. CDR3 size: 14 residues. V lost 6 bases, J lost 1 base, and 7 bases stayed unmatched. The germline gives CDR1 SQVTM, CDR2 ANQGSEA. DNA for the CDR3: TGCAGCGTCATGGACAGGCTCGGCACAGATACGCAGTATTTT. Residues: CSVMDRLGTDTQYF.

The rearrangement links TRBV28 to TRBJ2-1; 10 bases are a match to TRBD1. Trimming took 7 bases from V and 9 from J; bases not matched to a gene: 9. Germline V CDR1 and CDR2: MDHEN, SYDVKM. CDR3 size: 14 residues. DNA for the CDR3: TGTGCCAGCACCATGACAGGGGGCGGAAGTGAGCAGTTCTTC. Residues: CASTMTGGGSEQFF.

The rearrangement links TRBV7-9 to TRBJ2-1, with D tentatively TRBD1 (6 bases). Germline values: CDR1 SEHNR, CDR2 FQNEAQ (reference sequence). V was clipped by 2 bases and J by 4 bases, with 24 bases between them. This CDR3 region has 19 residues. This CDR3 reads CASSLFSYRAPKLYNEQFF. The DNA of the CDR3 is TGTGCCAGCAGCTTATTTTCTTACAGGGCCCCCAAGTTATACAATGAGCAGTTCTTC.

On this clonotype itself: A single base separates this from a much larger clone, so it may be a read error. The chain couples TRBV20-1 to TRBJ2-3, with D possibly matching TRBD2 (6 bases). Germline-derived CDR1 and CDR2 are DFQATT and SNEGSKA (reference sequence). Deletions cut 0 bases from V and 4 bases from J, with 17 bases between. This CDR3 region has 16 residues. CDR3 bases: TGCAGTGCTAGAGATTCGCTAGCGAGAGAACCAGATACGCAGTATTTT. Its protein product is CSARDSLAREPDTQYF.

This clonotype turned up a few times. The V gene is TRBV10-3, the J gene TRBJ1-1, with unresolved D. Per germline, CDR1 ENHRY and CDR2 SYGVKD. The CDR3 is 14 residues long. V dropped 2 bases and J dropped 3 bases, with 10 bases sitting between them. The CDR3 here is CAISEGQADTEAFF. The CDR3 DNA reads TGTGCCATCAGTGAGGGGCAGGCGGACACTGAAGCTTTCTTT.